Listed here is a single TCR beta chain. As yet, its antigen is unknown. These data originate in a study of cytomegalovirus exposure and HLA in healthy donors. Study context: Within an early data release were roughly 83 million unique TCRs drawn from HLA-typed donors. General study results and limits: A prior analysis recorded that most TCR beta V segments were productive about 87% or about 30% of the time. A missense DCLRE1C variant was associated with V- and J-gene trimming of TCR beta chains in a later analysis, and an independent cohort replicated the association. According to reports, the classifier identified cytomegalovirus status with high specificity and sensitivity.

The germline V gene has CDR1 SGHRS and CDR2 YFSETQ. V was pared by 0 bases and J by 3 bases, with 12 bases between. This CDR3 comprises 15 residues. The PCR contained 60 Vbeta and 13 Jbeta primers. Repertoires were generated with immunoSEQ multiplex PCR, while TCRdb's copy carries only in-frame clones and drops some. Of over 110,000 clones in the sample, 79% were seen once. The sequence derives from a man between 18 and 35 years old in good health and CMV-seronegative. Source material: PBMCs. V gene TRBV5-1 combines with J gene TRBJ1-2, with D perhaps matching TRBD1 (5 bases). The CDR3 spells CASSLAGGQDYGYTF. The CDR3 DNA reads TGCGCCAGCAGCTTGGCCGGCGGACAAGACTATGGCTACACCTTC.